Shown below are 9 T cell receptor beta chains from a single sample sequenced in a study of T cell repertoires in cytomegalovirus infection. TCRdb re-called the reads with MiXCR, one entry per CDR3 protein. The sample holds 510,000 or so distinct CDR3 sequences, around a quarter seen once. What was sequenced was PBMCs. The receptor set was obtained from a human donor in good health (CMV status not recorded). Some clones in this sample may be carry-over from other donors' samples.

The V and J genes are TRBV28 and TRBJ2-7; D uncertain. Germline CDR1 is MDHEN and CDR2 is SYDVKM. Deletions cut 7 bases from V and 3 bases from J, with 10 bases between. The CDR3 contains 12 residues. CDR3 protein: CASTSQFYEQYF. The CDR3 region has the DNA TGTGCCAGCACATCGCAATTCTACGAGCAGTACTTC.

A few counts support this clonotype. The chain has TRBV24-1 and TRBJ1-5, with D hard to call. In germline, CDR1 is KGHDR, CDR2 SFDVKD. V lost 8 bases to trimming and J lost 1 base, with 8 bases between them. The CDR3 is 13 residues long. CDR3 amino acids: CATTGGSNQPQHF. The CDR3 DNA is TGTGCCACCACAGGAGGCAGCAATCAGCCCCAGCATTTT.

The chain carries TRBV7-9 and TRBJ2-2, with a tentative D call TRBD2 (6 bases). Germline CDR1 reads SEHNR; CDR2 reads FQNEAQ (reference sequence). CDR3 size: 17 residues. Trimming took off 8 bases at V and 5 bases at J, with 24 bases between the two ends. Written as DNA, the CDR3 is TGTGCCAGCGCCTCCATTCGCCCAGGAGGGCGAACCGGGGAGCTGTTTTTT. Protein: CASASIRPGGRTGELFF.

The chain couples TRBV6-1 to TRBJ2-2; TRBD2 aligns across 11 bases. V lost 6 bases and J lost 6; bases outside the gene matches: 6. This CDR3 has 15 residues. In germline, CDR1 is MNHNS, CDR2 SASEGT. CDR3 sequence (DNA): TGTGCCAGCAGACATCTAGCGGGAGGCGCCGGGGAGCTGTTTTTT. This sequence encodes CASRHLAGGAGELFF.

About this clonotype itself: The conserved phenylalanine or tryptophan normally closing the CDR3 is absent here, so this likely arose from a read error. V usage is TRBV7-2 and J usage is TRBJ1-2; a possible D gene is TRBD1 (6 bases). The V gene lost 6 bases and the J gene lost 8 bases, with 16 bases spanning the gap. The CDR3 has 13 amino acids. The V gene's germline CDR1 is SGHTA and CDR2 FQGNSA. CDR3: CASRPDRSGGYTL. DNA for the CDR3: TGTGCCAGCAGACCCGACAGGTCAGGGGGCTACACCCTC.

CDR3 bases: TGTGCCAGCAGCCCGGGACTAGTGAGGCGCGGGGAGCTGTTTTTT. It codes for CASSPGLVRRGELFF. V and J are TRBV7-2 and TRBJ2-2; 8 bases fit TRBD2. In germline, CDR1 is SGHTA, CDR2 FQGNSA. V lost 5 bases, J lost 7 bases, and 9 bases stayed unmatched. The CDR3 runs 15 residues.

The chain combines TRBV7-3 with TRBJ2-1; 7 bases are a match to TRBD2. This CDR3 comprises 13 residues. V gave up 5 bases and J gave up 9 bases; unmatched junction bases: 7. Per the germline V gene, CDR1 is SGHTA and CDR2 is FQGTGA. The CDR3: CASSAGLEREQFF. In DNA form, the CDR3 reads TGTGCCAGCAGCGCCGGACTAGAGCGTGAGCAGTTCTTC.

This chain joins TRBV4-1 and TRBJ1-5; D is uncertain. This CDR3 spans 15 amino acids. Trimming stripped 0 bases from V and 4 bases from J, with 10 bases between. Germline values: CDR1 MGHRA, CDR2 YSYEKL. The chain's CDR3 is CASSQEAEGNQPQHF. DNA for the CDR3: TGCGCCAGCAGCCAAGAAGCCGAGGGAAATCAGCCCCAGCATTTT.

This clonotype showed up just a few times. The V gene is TRBV7-2, the J gene TRBJ1-3; 10 positions agree with TRBD1. Unmatched junction bases numbered 11, after V lost 2 bases and J lost 4 bases. There are 18 residues in the CDR3. Germline V gene data show CDR1 as SGHTA and CDR2 as FQGNSA. The CDR3: CASSLSSLGQGNGNTIYF. DNA for the CDR3: TGTGCCAGCAGCTTATCTAGTTTGGGACAGGGGAACGGAAACACCATATATTTT.